One T cell receptor (beta chain) is described in this entry. The sample originates from a study of blood T cell repertoires in COVID-19. As for the study in general: T cells, B-cell-depleted T cells, or PBMCs supplied cDNA or gDNA.

Assignments of participants to cohorts depended upon their own reported clinical history. Donors in Cohort 3 who had recovered were those with two negative PCRs, healthcare professional clearance, or resolution of their symptoms. V shed 0 bases and J shed 0 bases, with 9 bases lying between them. This CDR3 has 15 residues. Germline V gene sequence: CDR1 SGHNT, CDR2 YYREEE (reference sequence). Under the authors' procedure: Scientists estimated how many nucleated cells there were by amplifying reference gene primers. Using immunoSEQ multiplex PCR, the repertoire was profiled, and TCRdb retains in-frame clones only, with some absent. Clonal size and the V and J genes are those of that table, whereas D and trimming came from the DNA. The sample has 450,000 or so clones, around 90% seen once.

The source is a man between 18 and 29 years old who had recovered from COVID-19. Sequencing was done on a sample of PBMCs or T cells enriched from blood (not recorded which). The chain joins TRBV5-4 to TRBJ1-1; possibly TRBD1 for D (5 bases). CDR3 region: CASSLAAGMNTEAFF. DNA of the CDR3: TGTGCCAGCAGCTTGGCTGCAGGGATGAACACTGAAGCTTTCTTT.